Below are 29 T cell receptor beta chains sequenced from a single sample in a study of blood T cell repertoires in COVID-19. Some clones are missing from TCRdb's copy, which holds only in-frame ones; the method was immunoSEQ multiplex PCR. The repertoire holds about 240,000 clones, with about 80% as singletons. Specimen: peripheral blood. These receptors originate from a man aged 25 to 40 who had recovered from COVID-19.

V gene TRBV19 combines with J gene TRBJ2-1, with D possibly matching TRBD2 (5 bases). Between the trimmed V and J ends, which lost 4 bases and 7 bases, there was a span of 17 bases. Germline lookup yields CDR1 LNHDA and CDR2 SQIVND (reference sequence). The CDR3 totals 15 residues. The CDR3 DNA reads TGTGCCAGTAGTACCCAGGACTGGAACCGGAATGAGCAGTTCTTC. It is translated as CASSTQDWNRNEQFF.

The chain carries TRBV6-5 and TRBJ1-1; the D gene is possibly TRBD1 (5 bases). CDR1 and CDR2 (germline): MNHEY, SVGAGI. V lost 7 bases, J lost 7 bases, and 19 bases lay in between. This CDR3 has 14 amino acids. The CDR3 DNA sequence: TGTGCCAGCATATCCGTAGCAGGGTTGGGTGAAGCTTTCTTT. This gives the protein CASISVAGLGEAFF.

The CDR3 spells CASSGRDNYVSSPLHF. In nucleotides, the CDR3 is TGTGCCAGCAGCGGAAGGGACAACTACGTCAGTTCACCCCTCCACTTT. The chain links TRBV7-2 to TRBJ1-6, with a weak D call TRBD1 (6 bases). Per germline, CDR1 SGHTA and CDR2 FQGNSA. Trimming cost V 5 bases and J 9 bases, with 20 bases left between them. The CDR3 has 16 residues.

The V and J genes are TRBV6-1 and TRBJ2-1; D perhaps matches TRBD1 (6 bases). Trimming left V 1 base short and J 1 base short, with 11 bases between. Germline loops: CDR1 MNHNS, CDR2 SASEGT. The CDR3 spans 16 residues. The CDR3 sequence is CASSEVPQGSYNEQFF. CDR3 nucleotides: TGTGCCAGCAGTGAAGTCCCACAGGGATCCTACAATGAGCAGTTCTTC.

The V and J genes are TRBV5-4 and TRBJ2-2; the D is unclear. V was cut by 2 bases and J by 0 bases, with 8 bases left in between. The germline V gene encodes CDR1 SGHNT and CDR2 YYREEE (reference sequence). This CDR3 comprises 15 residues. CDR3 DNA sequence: TGTGCCAGCAGCTTTGTACAGTCGAACACCGGGGAGCTGTTTTTT. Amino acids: CASSFVQSNTGELFF.

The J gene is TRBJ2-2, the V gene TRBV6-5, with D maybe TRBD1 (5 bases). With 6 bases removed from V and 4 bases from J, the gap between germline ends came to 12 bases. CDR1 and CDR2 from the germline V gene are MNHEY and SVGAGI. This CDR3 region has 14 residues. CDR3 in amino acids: CASSGQRFTGELFF. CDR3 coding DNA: TGTGCCAGCAGCGGACAACGGTTCACCGGGGAGCTGTTTTTT.

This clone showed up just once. CDR3 sequence (DNA): TGTGCCAGCAGCCAAGATACCCACATTACAGGGGGCGATGAAAAACTGTTTTTT. This translates into CASSQDTHITGGDEKLFF. V and J are TRBV3-1 (or the pseudogene TRBV3-2) and TRBJ1-4, with 9 bases matching TRBD1. Looked up from germline, CDR1 is LGHDT and CDR2 is YNNKEL (reference sequence). The CDR3 is 18 amino acids. Trimming at V came to 0 bases and at J to 6 bases, leaving 11 bases not matched to a gene.

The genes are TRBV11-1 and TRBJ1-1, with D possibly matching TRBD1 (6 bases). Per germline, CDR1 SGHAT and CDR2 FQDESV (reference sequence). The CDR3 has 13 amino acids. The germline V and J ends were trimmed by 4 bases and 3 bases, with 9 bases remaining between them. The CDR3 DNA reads TGTGCCAGCAGCTCCGACAGGTACACTGAAGCTTTCTTT. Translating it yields CASSSDRYTEAFF.

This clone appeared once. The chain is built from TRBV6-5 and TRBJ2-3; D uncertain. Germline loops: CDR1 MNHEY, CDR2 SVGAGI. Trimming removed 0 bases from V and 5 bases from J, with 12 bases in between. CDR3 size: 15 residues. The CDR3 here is CASSYSMDRVDTQYF. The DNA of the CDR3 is TGTGCCAGCAGTTACTCGATGGATCGGGTAGATACGCAGTATTTT.

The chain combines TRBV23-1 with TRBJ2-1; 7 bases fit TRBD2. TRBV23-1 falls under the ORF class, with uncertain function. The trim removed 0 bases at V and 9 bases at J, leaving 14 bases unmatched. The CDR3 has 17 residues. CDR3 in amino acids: CASSQSSAGLSRGEQFF. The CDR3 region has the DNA TGCGCCAGCAGTCAATCGTCAGCGGGGCTATCACGTGGTGAGCAGTTCTTC.

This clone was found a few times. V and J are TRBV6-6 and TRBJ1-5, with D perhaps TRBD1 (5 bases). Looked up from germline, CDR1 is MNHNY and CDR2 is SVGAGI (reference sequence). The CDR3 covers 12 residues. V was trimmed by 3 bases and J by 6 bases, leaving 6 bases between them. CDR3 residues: CASSYQGQPQHF. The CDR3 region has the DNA TGTGCCAGCAGTTATCAGGGTCAGCCCCAGCATTTT.

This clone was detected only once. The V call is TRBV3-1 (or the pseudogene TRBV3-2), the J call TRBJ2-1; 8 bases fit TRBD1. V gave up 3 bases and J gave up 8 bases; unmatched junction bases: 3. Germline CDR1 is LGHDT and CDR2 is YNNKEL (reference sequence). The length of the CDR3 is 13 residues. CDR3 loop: CASSQGQVDEQFF. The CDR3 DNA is TGTGCCAGCAGCCAGGGACAGGTCGATGAGCAGTTCTTC.

The CDR3 coding sequence is TGTGCCAGCAGCCAGGGACTAGCGGGAGGGGATACGCAGTATTTT. Amino acids: CASSQGLAGGDTQYF. The chain recombines TRBV3-1 (or the pseudogene TRBV3-2) with TRBJ2-3; 16 bases line up with TRBD2. The CDR3 consists of 15 residues. Germline lookup yields CDR1 LGHDT and CDR2 YNNKEL (reference sequence). V trimming: 3 bases; J trimming: 6 bases; junction bases outside the gene matches: 0.

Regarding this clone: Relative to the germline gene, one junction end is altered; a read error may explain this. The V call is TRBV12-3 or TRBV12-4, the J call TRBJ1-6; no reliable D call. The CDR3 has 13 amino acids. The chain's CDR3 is CATSGRSGSPLHF. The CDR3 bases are TGTGCCACCAGTGGGCGGTCGGGGTCACCCCTCCACTTT.

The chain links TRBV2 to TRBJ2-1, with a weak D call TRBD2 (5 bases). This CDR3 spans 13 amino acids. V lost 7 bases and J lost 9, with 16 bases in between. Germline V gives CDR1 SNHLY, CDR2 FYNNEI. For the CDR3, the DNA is TGTGCCAGCAATCCGGGGTGGGTCGCTGAGCAGTTCTTC. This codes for CASNPGWVAEQFF.

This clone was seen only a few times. DNA of the CDR3: TGCGCCAGCAGCATTGGACAGGGGACCCAGCCCCAGCATTTT. As protein: CASSIGQGTQPQHF. The rearrangement joins TRBV5-1 to TRBJ1-5; 9 positions match TRBD1. In germline, CDR1 is SGHRS, CDR2 YFSETQ. V shed 4 bases and J 7 bases; nucleotides not matched to a gene: 6. The CDR3 has 14 residues.

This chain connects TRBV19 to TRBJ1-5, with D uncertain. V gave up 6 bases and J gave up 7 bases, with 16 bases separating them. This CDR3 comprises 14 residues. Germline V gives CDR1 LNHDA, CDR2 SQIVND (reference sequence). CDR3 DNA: TGTGCCAGTAGCACCGGAGGACGAGGGCAGCCCCAGCATTTT. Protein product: CASSTGGRGQPQHF.

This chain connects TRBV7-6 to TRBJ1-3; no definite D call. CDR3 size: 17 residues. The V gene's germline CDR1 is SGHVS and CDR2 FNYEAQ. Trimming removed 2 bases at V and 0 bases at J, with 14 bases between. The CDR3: CASSLMWAPSSGNTIYF. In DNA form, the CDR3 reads TGTGCCAGCAGCTTAATGTGGGCGCCAAGCTCTGGAAACACCATATATTTT.

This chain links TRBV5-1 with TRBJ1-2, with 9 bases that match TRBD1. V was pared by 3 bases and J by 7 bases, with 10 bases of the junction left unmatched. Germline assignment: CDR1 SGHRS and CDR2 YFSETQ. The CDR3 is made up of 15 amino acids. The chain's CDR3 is CASSSGTQGASGYTF. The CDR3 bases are TGCGCCAGCAGCTCCGGTACACAGGGGGCCAGTGGCTACACCTTC.

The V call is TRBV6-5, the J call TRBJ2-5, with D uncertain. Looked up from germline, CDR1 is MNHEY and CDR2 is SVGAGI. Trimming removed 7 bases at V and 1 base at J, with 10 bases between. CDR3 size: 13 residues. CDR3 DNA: TGTGCCAGCAATCCATCCGGCCAAGAGACCCAGTACTTC. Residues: CASNPSGQETQYF.

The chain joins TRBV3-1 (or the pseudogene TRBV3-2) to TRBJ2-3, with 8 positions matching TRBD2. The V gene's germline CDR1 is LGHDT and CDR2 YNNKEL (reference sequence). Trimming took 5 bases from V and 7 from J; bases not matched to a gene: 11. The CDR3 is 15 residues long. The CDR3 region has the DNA TGTGCCAGCAGCTTACGGGGGGGTGGGATGAATACGCAGTATTTT. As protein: CASSLRGGGMNTQYF.

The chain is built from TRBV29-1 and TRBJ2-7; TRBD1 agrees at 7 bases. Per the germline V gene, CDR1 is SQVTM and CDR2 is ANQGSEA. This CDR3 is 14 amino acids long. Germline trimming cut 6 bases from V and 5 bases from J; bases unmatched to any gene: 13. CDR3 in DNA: TGCAGCGTCGCCCGACAGGGTGATATCAACGAGCAGTACTTC. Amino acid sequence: CSVARQGDINEQYF.

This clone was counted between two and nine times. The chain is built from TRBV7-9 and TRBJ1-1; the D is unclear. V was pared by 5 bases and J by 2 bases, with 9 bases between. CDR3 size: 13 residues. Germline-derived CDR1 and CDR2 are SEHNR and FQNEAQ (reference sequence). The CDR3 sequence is CASSRDTNTEAFF. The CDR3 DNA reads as TGTGCCAGCAGCCGAGACACTAACACTGAAGCTTTCTTT.

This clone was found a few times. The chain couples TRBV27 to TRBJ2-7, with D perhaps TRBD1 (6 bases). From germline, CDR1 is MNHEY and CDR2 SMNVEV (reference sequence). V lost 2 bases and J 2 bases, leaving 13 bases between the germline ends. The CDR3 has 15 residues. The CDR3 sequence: CASSLTGQLTYEQYV. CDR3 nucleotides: TGTGCCAGCAGTTTAACTGGACAGTTAACCTACGAGCAGTACGTC.

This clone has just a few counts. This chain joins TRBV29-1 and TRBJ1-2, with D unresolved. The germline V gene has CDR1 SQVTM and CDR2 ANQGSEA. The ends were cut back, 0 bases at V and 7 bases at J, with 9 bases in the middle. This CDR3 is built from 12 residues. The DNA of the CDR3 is TGCAGCGTTGAAGATCTTTCGGGTGGCTACACCTTC. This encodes CSVEDLSGGYTF.

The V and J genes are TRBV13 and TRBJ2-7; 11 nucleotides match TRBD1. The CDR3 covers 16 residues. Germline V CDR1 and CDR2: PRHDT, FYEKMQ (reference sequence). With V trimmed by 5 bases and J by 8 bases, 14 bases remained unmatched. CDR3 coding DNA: TGTGCCAGCAGCAAGCTACCGGGACAGGGGGACGTTAAGCAGTACTTC. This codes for CASSKLPGQGDVKQYF.

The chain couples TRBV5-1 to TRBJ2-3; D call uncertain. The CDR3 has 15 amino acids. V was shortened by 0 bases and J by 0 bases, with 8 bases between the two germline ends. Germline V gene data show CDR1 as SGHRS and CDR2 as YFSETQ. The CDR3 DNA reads TGCGCCAGCAGCTTGGACTCGCTTAGCACAGATACGCAGTATTTT. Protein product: CASSLDSLSTDTQYF. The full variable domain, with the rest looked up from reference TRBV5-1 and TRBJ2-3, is KAGVTQTPRYLIKTRGQQVTLSCSPISGHRSVSWYQQTPGQGLQFLFEYFSETQRNKGNFPGRFSGRQFSNSRSEMNVSTLELGDSALYLCASSLDSLSTDTQYFGPGTRLTVL.

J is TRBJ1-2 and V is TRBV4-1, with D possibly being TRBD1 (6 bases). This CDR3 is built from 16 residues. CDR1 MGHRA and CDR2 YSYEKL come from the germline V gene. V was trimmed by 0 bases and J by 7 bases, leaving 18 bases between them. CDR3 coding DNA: TGCGCCAGCAGCCAAGAGCGGCAGGGGCGGAGGTTTGGCTACACCTTC. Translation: CASSQERQGRRFGYTF.

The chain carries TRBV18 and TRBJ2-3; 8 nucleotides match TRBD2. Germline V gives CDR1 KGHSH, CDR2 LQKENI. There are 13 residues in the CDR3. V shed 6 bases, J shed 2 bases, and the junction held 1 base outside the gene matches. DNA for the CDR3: TGTGCCAGCTCTAGCGGGAACACAGATACGCAGTATTTT. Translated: CASSSGNTDTQYF.